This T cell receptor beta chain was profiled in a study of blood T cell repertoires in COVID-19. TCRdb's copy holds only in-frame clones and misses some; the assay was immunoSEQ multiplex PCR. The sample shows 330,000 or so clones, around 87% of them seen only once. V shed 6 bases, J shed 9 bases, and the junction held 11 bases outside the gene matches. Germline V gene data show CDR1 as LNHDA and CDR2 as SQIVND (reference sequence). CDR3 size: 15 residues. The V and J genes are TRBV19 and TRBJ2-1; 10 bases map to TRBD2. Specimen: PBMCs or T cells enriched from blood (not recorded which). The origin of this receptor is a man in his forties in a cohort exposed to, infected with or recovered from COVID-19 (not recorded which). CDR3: CASRSLSGRRSEQFF. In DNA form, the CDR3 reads TGTGCCAGTAGATCTCTTAGCGGGAGGAGGAGTGAGCAGTTCTTC. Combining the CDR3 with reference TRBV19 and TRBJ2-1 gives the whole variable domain DGGITQSPKYLFRKEGQNVTLSCEQNLNHDAMYWYRQDPGQGLRLIYYSQIVNDFQKGDIAEGYSVSREKKESFPLTVTSAQKNPTAFYLCASRSLSGRRSEQFFGPGTRLTVL.